One sample yielded the 30 T cell receptor beta chains listed below, sequenced in a study of OX40 agonist ivuxolimab in advanced cancers. The receptor library was made with the immunoSEQ multiplex PCR assay. TCRdb obtained this table from immuneACCESS and retained in-frame rearrangements with V and J assigned. These tables miss some clones; where compared with another copy, unresolved V genes account for less than half of the shortfall, and the remainder is unexplained. This sample gives some 90,000 clones in total; roughly 91% of them show up just once. Of the sample, around 0.28% falls within the top ten clones. This sample comprised CD4+ or CD8+ T cells sorted from blood, obtained in a trial of the OX40 agonist ivuxolimab. Receptor source: an adult with an advanced solid tumor such as melanoma, head and neck, liver or kidney cancer.

The chain joins TRBV15 to TRBJ2-3; possible D gene TRBD1, 5 bases. CDR1 and CDR2 (germline): LNHNV, YYDKDF (reference sequence). Trimming took 1 base from V and 1 from J, leaving 9 bases between them. CDR3 length: 15 amino acids. For the CDR3, the DNA is TGTGCCACCAGCAGAGGTGACAGAGGCACAGATACGCAGTATTTT. Translation: CATSRGDRGTDTQYF.

The rearrangement links TRBV5-1 to TRBJ2-7; D gene uncertain. The germline V and J ends were trimmed by 0 bases and 0 bases, with 7 bases remaining between them. The CDR3 loop spans 14 amino acids. CDR1 SGHRS and CDR2 YFSETQ come from the germline V gene. CDR3 bases: TGCGCCAGCAGCTTGGGTCCCGACTCCTACGAGCAGTACTTC. This translates into CASSLGPDSYEQYF.

The chain recombines TRBV7-2 with TRBJ2-1, with D uncertain. The germline V gene encodes CDR1 SGHTA and CDR2 FQGNSA. Trimming removed 4 bases at V and 4 bases at J, with 5 bases between. The CDR3 is 12 residues long. This CDR3 is CASSSQYNEQFF. CDR3 nucleotide sequence: TGTGCCAGCAGCTCCCAATACAATGAGCAGTTCTTC.

The chain recombines TRBV4-3 with TRBJ2-3; 9 positions agree with TRBD2. The V gene end was trimmed by 0 bases and the J gene end by 0 bases; junction bases not matched to a gene: 10. This CDR3 is built from 19 residues. Per the germline V gene, CDR1 is LGHNA and CDR2 is YSLEER. CDR3 sequence: CASSQDRLAGLTSTDTQYF. The CDR3 DNA is TGCGCCAGCAGCCAAGACCGTCTAGCGGGGCTTACTAGCACAGATACGCAGTATTTT.

The genes are TRBV27 and TRBJ2-7, with TRBD1 identical over 10 bases. The V segment lost 2 bases and the J segment 6 bases; nucleotides outside the gene matches: 4. CDR1 MNHEY and CDR2 SMNVEV come from the germline V gene (reference sequence). The length of the CDR3 is 14 residues. The CDR3 region is CASSLGDRGREQYF. Here the CDR3 DNA reads TGTGCCAGCAGTTTAGGGGACAGGGGTCGCGAGCAGTACTTC.

The rearrangement uses TRBV6-5 and TRBJ1-3; D is uncertain. The CDR3 runs to 16 residues. The germline CDR1 and CDR2 sequences are MNHEY and SVGAGI. The V and J ends lost 4 bases and 0 bases respectively, with 13 bases between them. The CDR3 protein is CASSLGLQLSGNTIYF. Written as DNA, the CDR3 is TGTGCCAGCAGTTTGGGATTGCAACTCTCTGGAAACACCATATATTTT.

J is TRBJ2-7 and V is TRBV7-2; D may be TRBD1 (6 bases). CDR3 length equals 14 residues. The ends were cut back, 5 bases at V and 2 bases at J, with 13 bases in the middle. Germline V CDR1 and CDR2: SGHTA, FQGNSA. The CDR3 nucleotides read TGTGCCAGCAGCCCCGACAGGAAGACCTACGAGCAGTACTTC. This gives the protein CASSPDRKTYEQYF.

The V gene is TRBV7-9, the J gene TRBJ1-1; D remains unclear. The CDR3 is made up of 13 amino acids. The ends were cut back, 6 bases at V and 2 bases at J, with 10 bases in the middle. CDR1 SEHNR and CDR2 FQNEAQ come from the germline V gene (reference sequence). The CDR3 bases are TGTGCCAGCAGTTTCGGGAGAAACACTGAAGCTTTCTTT. As protein: CASSFGRNTEAFF.

This clone was detected once. The chain joins TRBV5-6 to TRBJ1-2; no definite D call. The CDR3 totals 14 residues. CDR1 and CDR2 from the germline V gene are SGHDT and YYEEEE. The V gene lost 2 bases and the J gene lost 8 bases, with 16 bases spanning the gap. CDR3 nucleotide sequence: TGTGCCAGCAGCTTTCCGATAGCCGATAGCGGCTACACCTTC. This translates into CASSFPIADSGYTF.

The rearrangement links TRBV5-4 to TRBJ2-3; D tentatively reads TRBD1 or TRBD2 (5 bases each). The V gene lost 4 bases and the J gene lost 3 bases, with 15 bases spanning the gap. Germline values: CDR1 SGHNT, CDR2 YYREEE (reference sequence). This CDR3 has 15 residues. This CDR3 reads CASSRGVGSTDTQYF. As DNA, the CDR3 is TGTGCCAGCAGCCGAGGGGTAGGGAGTACAGATACGCAGTATTTT.

This chain links TRBV10-3 with TRBJ2-5, with 10 bases matching TRBD2. The CDR3 covers 13 residues. Germline lookup yields CDR1 ENHRY and CDR2 SYGVKD. With V trimmed by 8 bases and J by 5 bases, 5 bases remained unmatched. The CDR3 region is CAIGLAARETQYF. The CDR3 DNA follows: TGTGCCATCGGACTAGCGGCCAGGGAGACCCAGTACTTC.

The chain has TRBV6-1 and TRBJ1-1; 8 bases align to TRBD1. V lost 7 bases, J lost 4 bases, and 5 bases stayed unmatched. The CDR3 totals 13 residues. The germline CDR1 and CDR2 sequences are MNHNS and SASEGT. In DNA form, the CDR3 reads TGTGCCAGCATCCTTACAGGGGGCACTGAAGCTTTCTTT. It encodes CASILTGGTEAFF.

The rearrangement links TRBV29-1 to TRBJ1-5; D possibly corresponds to TRBD1 (5 bases). The CDR3 runs to 14 residues. V lost 7 bases and J 1 base, leaving 14 bases between the germline ends. CDR1 and CDR2 from the germline V gene are SQVTM and ANQGSEA. The CDR3 protein is CSAVTGGSNQPQHF. The CDR3 DNA reads as TGCAGCGCAGTAACGGGGGGAAGCAATCAGCCCCAGCATTTT.

This clone was seen only a few times. The chain employs TRBV10-3 and TRBJ2-7; D unclear. The CDR3 loop spans 13 amino acids. Germline CDR1 ENHRY, CDR2 SYGVKD. V gave up 6 bases and J gave up 1 base, with 10 bases separating them. The CDR3 DNA follows: TGTGCCATCAGGAGCGACTTATCCTACGAGCAGTACTTC. Protein sequence: CAIRSDLSYEQYF.

This chain uses TRBV5-1 with TRBJ1-4; D is possibly TRBD1 (5 bases). The CDR3 covers 16 residues. Germline lookup yields CDR1 SGHRS and CDR2 YFSETQ. The germline V and J ends were trimmed by 4 bases and 2 bases, with 15 bases remaining between them. CDR3 bases: TGCGCCAGCAGCCGGGCGCCAGGGAACACTAATGAAAAACTGTTTTTT. Encoded protein: CASSRAPGNTNEKLFF.

Only a few counts were recorded for this clone. The chain joins TRBV11-2 to TRBJ1-1, with 10 bases matching TRBD1. Germline V gene data show CDR1 as SGHAT and CDR2 as FQNNGV. This CDR3 spans 19 amino acids. J was trimmed by 6 bases and V by 6 bases; bases with no gene match: 22. CDR3 sequence (DNA): TGTGCCAGCAGGCCCCGGGACAGGGGTCTCCGCATGGCCCCCCCTGAAGCTTTCTTT. It translates to CASRPRDRGLRMAPPEAFF.

The chain links TRBV18 to TRBJ1-2, with D tentatively TRBD1 (5 bases). The CDR3 has 12 residues. The germline V and J ends were trimmed by 3 bases and 8 bases, with 10 bases remaining between them. Germline values: CDR1 KGHSH, CDR2 LQKENI. This chain's CDR3 is CASSPDKGGYTF. The CDR3 DNA is TGTGCCAGCTCACCGGACAAGGGAGGCTACACCTTC.

The V gene is TRBV15, the J gene TRBJ1-4, with 8 positions matching TRBD1. Germline V lookup: CDR1 LNHNV, CDR2 YYDKDF (reference sequence). This CDR3 has 13 amino acids. Unmatched junction bases numbered 4, after V lost 9 bases and J lost 4 bases. The CDR3 protein is CATSTGDNEKLFF. CDR3 bases: TGTGCCACTTCGACAGGGGATAATGAAAAACTGTTTTTT. Combining the CDR3 with reference TRBV15 and TRBJ1-4 gives the whole variable domain DAMVIQNPRYQVTQFGKPVTLSCSQTLNHNVMYWYQQKSSQAPKLLFHYYDKDFNNEADTPDNFQSRRPNTSFCFLDIRSPGLGDTAMYLCATSTGDNEKLFFGSGTQLSVL.

This sequence joins TRBV11-2 and TRBJ1-1, with D maybe TRBD1 (6 bases). There are 11 residues in the CDR3. Trimming removed 5 bases at V and 11 bases at J, with 12 bases between. Germline CDR1 is SGHAT and CDR2 is FQNNGV. This chain's CDR3 is CASSLGGAAFF. The DNA for the CDR3 is TGTGCCAGCAGCCTCGGGGGGGCTGCTTTCTTT.

V gene TRBV6-5 combines with J gene TRBJ2-2; 9 positions agree with TRBD1. V dropped 6 bases and J dropped 0; count of bases not matched to a gene: 2. CDR3 length: 15 amino acids. Germline V CDR1 and CDR2: MNHEY, SVGAGI. The CDR3 DNA follows: TGTGCCAGCAGGGGGACAGGGTCGAACACCGGGGAGCTGTTTTTT. As protein: CASRGTGSNTGELFF.

The chain joins TRBV6-6 to TRBJ2-1, with 10 bases matching TRBD2. Losses at the gene ends were 6 bases for V and 7 bases for J; bases not matched to a gene: 6. This CDR3 is 14 amino acids long. The V gene's germline CDR1 is MNHNY and CDR2 SVGAGI (reference sequence). This chain's CDR3 is CASRLGTSENEQFF. CDR3 DNA: TGTGCCAGCAGACTCGGGACTAGCGAGAATGAGCAGTTCTTC.

V and J are TRBV18 and TRBJ1-2; D uncertain. The germline V and J ends were trimmed by 2 bases and 8 bases, with 15 bases remaining between them. Germline V gives CDR1 KGHSH, CDR2 LQKENI. The CDR3 has 14 amino acids. The CDR3 sequence: CASSPDGSSSGYTF. In DNA form, the CDR3 reads TGTGCCAGCTCACCAGACGGCTCCTCGAGCGGCTACACCTTC.

This clone was observed a handful of times. V gene TRBV7-2 combines with J gene TRBJ1-1; D remains unclear. V shed 0 bases and J shed 7 bases, with 12 bases lying between them. Germline V lookup: CDR1 SGHTA, CDR2 FQGNSA. The CDR3 contains 14 residues. CDR3 sequence (DNA): TGTGCCAGCAGCTTAGCTAGGACGGCAAATGAAGCTTTCTTT. The encoded protein is CASSLARTANEAFF.

The rearrangement joins TRBV7-9 to TRBJ2-7, with D unclear. This CDR3 is built from 14 residues. Between the trimmed V and J ends, which lost 0 bases and 2 bases, there was a span of 8 bases. CDR1 SEHNR and CDR2 FQNEAQ come from the germline V gene (reference sequence). This CDR3 reads CASSLASQPYEQYF. The CDR3 nucleotides are TGTGCCAGCAGCTTAGCGTCCCAACCCTACGAGCAGTACTTC.

This chain's CDR3 is CASSFTGKSEKLFF. The CDR3 DNA reads as TGTGCCAGCAGCTTTACGGGGAAGTCTGAAAAACTGTTTTTT. The gene calls are TRBV7-6 and TRBJ1-4, with D unclear. V lost 3 bases, J lost 7 bases, and 12 bases lay in between. This CDR3 spans 14 amino acids. CDR1 and CDR2 (germline): SGHVS, FNYEAQ.

The V and J genes are TRBV6-6 and TRBJ2-3; weak D call: TRBD2 (5 bases). This CDR3 is built from 11 residues. Trimming left V 7 bases short and J 6 bases short, with 8 bases between. Per germline, CDR1 MNHNY and CDR2 SVGAGI (reference sequence). CDR3 in amino acids: CASIRGDTQYF. CDR3 coding DNA: TGTGCCAGCATAAGAGGGGATACGCAGTATTTT.

This chain uses TRBV5-4 with TRBJ1-4; 7 positions agree with TRBD1. CDR1 is SGHNT, CDR2 YYREEE, per germline (reference sequence). The CDR3 length is 15 residues. J lost 8 bases, V lost 5 bases, and 12 bases had no gene match. The CDR3 DNA is TGTGCCAGCAGTCCGGACAGGCGTATAGGAGAAAAACTGTTTTTT. Amino acid sequence: CASSPDRRIGEKLFF. The complete variable domain, with remaining parts taken from reference TRBV5-4 and TRBJ1-4, reads ETGVTQSPTHLIKTRGQQVTLRCSSQSGHNTVSWYQQALGQGPQFIFQYYREEENGRGNFPPRFSGLQFPNYSSELNVNALELDDSALYLCASSPDRRIGEKLFFGSGTQLSVL.

This chain uses TRBV9 with TRBJ2-1, with TRBD2 matching 11 bases. Germline trimming cut 0 bases from V and 10 bases from J; bases unmatched to any gene: 6. This CDR3 is 15 amino acids long. The V gene's germline CDR1 is SGDLS and CDR2 YYNGEE. CDR3 nucleotides: TGTGCCAGCAGCGTAGGTAGCGGGGGGGCCGGAGAGCAGTTCTTC. Translating it yields CASSVGSGGAGEQFF.

This chain uses TRBV7-9 with TRBJ1-3; D gene unclear. The CDR3 is made up of 14 amino acids. V dropped 3 bases and J dropped 1 base, with 7 bases sitting between them. Looked up from germline, CDR1 is SEHNR and CDR2 is FQNEAQ (reference sequence). The CDR3 DNA reads TGTGCCAGCAGCTTGGGAGGTTCTGGAAACACCATATATTTT. Amino acids: CASSLGGSGNTIYF.

This chain connects TRBV6-5 to TRBJ1-2; D possibly corresponds to TRBD1 (6 bases). V shed 6 bases and J shed 0 bases, with 11 bases lying between them. CDR1 and CDR2 from the germline V gene are MNHEY and SVGAGI. The CDR3 length is 14 residues. CDR3 sequence: CASRRRGPNYGYTF. In DNA form, the CDR3 reads TGTGCCAGCAGGCGCAGGGGACCTAACTATGGCTACACCTTC.